The clone carrying this TCR beta chain was detected a few times. Its matching antigen is unknown. This sample was included in a study of OX40 agonist ivuxolimab in advanced cancers. Regarding the study as a whole: CD8+ T cells averaged more expanded clones than CD4+.

Clones were sequenced by immunoSEQ multiplex PCR, and TCRdb holds only the in-frame ones, with some missing. Of 85,000 to 130,000 clones in the sample, around nine tenths were seen once. With V trimmed by 3 bases and J by 2 bases, 4 bases remained unmatched. This CDR3 region has 15 residues. CDR1 and CDR2 (germline): SGHAT, FQNNGV. The chain employs TRBV11-2 and TRBJ2-3; 8 nucleotides agree with TRBD1. This clonotype was sampled from an adult with an advanced solid tumor such as melanoma, head and neck, liver or kidney cancer. The input for sequencing was CD4+ or CD8+ T cells sorted from blood, taken in a trial of the OX40 agonist ivuxolimab. This CDR3 reads CASSFRQGFTDTQYF. DNA for the CDR3: TGTGCCAGCAGCTTTCGACAGGGGTTCACAGATACGCAGTATTTT.